Listed below are T cell receptor beta chains from one sample, sequenced in a study of Ad26.COV2.S vaccination and SARS-CoV-2 variants. Profiling relied on immunoSEQ multiplex PCR, and the TCRdb table lists in-frame clones only, not all of them. The sample carries about 400,000 clones, roughly 90% recorded once. The sample in question was peripheral blood, obtained in a trial of Ad26.COV2.S vaccine versus placebo. These receptors were taken from a person between 18 and 60 years old who received the Ad26.COV2.S COVID-19 vaccine or a placebo. CDR3s include the opening cysteine and the closing phenylalanine or tryptophan. The D gene is left open where the match is weak. The size of a clone is reported for some rows only, either as once, few or many, or as a class for expanded clones.

TRBJ2-1	TRBV7-9	.	.	TGTGCCAGCAGCTCCCTCCAGGCCGGATGGAGCTCCTACAATGAGCAGTTCTTC	CASSSLQAGWSSYNEQFF
TRBJ2-1	TRBV4-1	TRBD2	.	TGCGCCAGCAGGCCCGGGACTAGTTGGCTAGGGGAGCAGTTCTTC	CASRPGTSWLGEQFF
TRBJ2-1	TRBV29-1	.	.	TGCAGCGTTGAAGGTCGGAGGACGGAATACCCTGAGCAGTTCTTC	CSVEGRRTEYPEQFF
TRBJ2-2	TRBV30	.	.	TGTGCCTGGAGTGACTTCCCCAGGATGGGCGCCGGGGAGCTGTTTTTT	CAWSDFPRMGAGELFF
TRBJ2-2	TRBV15	.	.	TGTGCCACCAGCAGAGATTCGCCAACAGGAACCGGGGAGCTGTTTTTT	CATSRDSPTGTGELFF
TRBJ1-3	TRBV7-2	.	.	TGTGCCAGCAGCTCCAGGGCCTTCTCTGGAAACACCATATATTTT	CASSSRAFSGNTIYF
TRBJ2-7	TRBV14	.	.	TGTGCCAGCAGCACACGCCTCCCGCAGGGTAAGGGGTACTTC	CASSTRLPQGKGYF
TRBJ1-1	TRBV28	.	.	TGTGCCAGCAGTTTATATACAGGGTCGAACACTGAAGCTTTCTTT	CASSLYTGSNTEAFF
TRBJ1-1	TRBV9	.	.	TGTGCCAGCAGCGTAGGGCAATTTGAGGCCGAGAACACTGAAGCTTTCTTT	CASSVGQFEAENTEAFF
TRBJ2-5	TRBV6-2/TRBV6-3	.	.	TGTGCCAGCACCCCCTTCTGGGAGGGGGGACCGCAAGAGACCCAGTACTTC	CASTPFWEGGPQETQYF
TRBJ2-7	TRBV6-5	TRBD1	.	TGTGCCAGCAGTTACCCGGACAGGGGGCTGTACGAGCAGTACTTC	CASSYPDRGLYEQYF
TRBJ2-5	TRBV30	.	once	TGTGCCTGGGGGACTCAACAAGAGACCCAGTACTTC	CAWGTQQETQYF
TRBJ2-5	TRBV28	.	.	TGTGCCAGCAGTTTAAAGGGCAGGAGGGACCAAGAGACCCAGTACTTC	CASSLKGRRDQETQYF
TRBJ1-4	TRBV6-5	.	.	TGTGCCAGTCAGGGAGCAACTAATGAAAAACTGTTTTTT	CASQGATNEKLFF
TRBJ2-3	TRBV7-2	TRBD2	.	TGTGCCAGCAGCTCGCTAGCGGTAAGCACAGATACGCAGTATTTT	CASSSLAVSTDTQYF
TRBJ2-7	TRBV20-1	.	.	TGCAGTGCTTGTGGACCTATCTCCTACGAGCAGTACTTC	CSACGPISYEQYF
TRBJ1-4	TRBV7-9	TRBD1	.	TGTGCCAGCAGCCAAACCGGGACAGGGGATGAAAAACTGTTTTTT	CASSQTGTGDEKLFF
TRBJ2-3	TRBV7-9	.	.	TGTGCCAGCAGCTTAGGGGGTGGGGCAGATACGCAGTATTTT	CASSLGGGADTQYF
TRBJ1-6	TRBV27	.	.	TGTGCCAGCAGTTTATCAGGGGTCAATTCACCCCTCCACTTT	CASSLSGVNSPLHF
TRBJ1-6	TRBV5-5	TRBD1	.	TGTGCCAGCAGCTTTGGCTTGGGGACAGGGAGACCACCCCTCCACTTT	CASSFGLGTGRPPLHF
TRBJ2-3	TRBV19	.	once	TGTGCCAGCGCTCCAGGGGCCTCTAGCACAGATACGCAGTATTTT	CASAPGASSTDTQYF
TRBJ2-3	TRBV9	TRBD2	.	TGTGCCAGCAGCGCCGACAGCGGGGGGGCCACAGATACGCAGTATTTT	CASSADSGGATDTQYF
TRBJ2-7	TRBV2	.	.	TGTGCCAGCAGTGAAGTCGGCTCCTACGAGCAGTACTTC	CASSEVGSYEQYF
TRBJ2-7	TRBV29-1	TRBD1	.	TGCAGCGTTGAAGCAGTAGGACAGGGTATAGAGCAGTACTTC	CSVEAVGQGIEQYF
TRBJ2-3	TRBV7-2	.	.	TGTGCCAGCAGCTTACAGGGTACTAGCACAGATACGCAGTATTTT	CASSLQGTSTDTQYF
TRBJ2-6	TRBV2	.	.	TGTGCCAGCAGTAACAGATCCTGGACAGCCCCAAGCTCTGGGGCCAACGTCCTGACTTTC	CASSNRSWTAPSSGANVLTF
TRBJ2-1	TRBV2	TRBD1	.	TGTGCCTGCACTGGGGGACAGGGGGCCTACAATGAGCAGTTCTTC	CACTGGQGAYNEQFF
TRBJ2-2	TRBV7-9	TRBD1	.	TGTGCCAGCAGCGGGGACAGGGAGAACACCGGGGAGCTGTTTTTT	CASSGDRENTGELFF
TRBJ1-1	TRBV19	.	once	TGTGCCAGTAGTATCACACCCAACACTGAAGCTTTCTTT	CASSITPNTEAFF
TRBJ2-7	TRBV2	.	.	TGTGCCAGCAGTGAATGGGTGCAAGAATACGAGCAGTACTTC	CASSEWVQEYEQYF
TRBJ1-1	TRBV5-5	.	once	TGTGCCAGCAGCTGGGGCCATGCGGCCACTGAAGCTTTCTTT	CASSWGHAATEAFF
TRBJ2-1	TRBV5-4	TRBD2	.	TGTGCCAGCAGCTTATCCGGGACTAGGGACAATGAGCAGTTCTTC	CASSLSGTRDNEQFF
TRBJ1-5	TRBV7-9	.	.	TGTGCCAGCAGCTTAGCGGAGGACCGCGGGAGCAATCAGCCCCAGCATTTT	CASSLAEDRGSNQPQHF
TRBJ1-2	TRBV6-2/TRBV6-3	.	.	TGTGCCAGCAGTTACTCTCGTACGCCAGCTAACTATGGCTACACCTTC	CASSYSRTPANYGYTF
TRBJ1-5	TRBV5-5	TRBD1	few	TGTGCCAGCAGTCGACAGGGCGGCGGGCCCCAGCATTTT	CASSRQGGGPQHF
TRBJ2-1	TRBV30	.	.	TGTGCCTGGACCCCCGGGACACCGGCCTACAATGAGCAGTTCTTC	CAWTPGTPAYNEQFF
TRBJ1-3	TRBV7-6	.	.	TGTGCCAGCAGCTTAGGTCACACGTACTCTGGAAACACCATATATTTT	CASSLGHTYSGNTIYF
TRBJ2-3	TRBV9	TRBD2	.	TGTGCCAGCAGCCGGACTAGCGGCACAGATACGCAGTATTTT	CASSRTSGTDTQYF
TRBJ2-7	TRBV4-2	.	.	TGTGCCAGCAGCCAGATACCCCCGTCGGGTTACTCCTACGAGCAGTACTTC	CASSQIPPSGYSYEQYF
TRBJ2-2	TRBV5-5	TRBD1	.	TGTGCCAGCAGCCTCCAGGACAGGGCGAACACCGGGGAGCTGTTTTTT	CASSLQDRANTGELFF
TRBJ2-2	TRBV28	TRBD2	once	TGTGCCAGCAGCCGACGGTCGGGGGGCACCGGGGAGCTGTTTTTT	CASSRRSGGTGELFF
TRBJ1-4	TRBV6-2/TRBV6-3	TRBD1	.	TGTGCCAGCAGTAGCGACAGGGGGTTTTATGAAAAACTGTTTTTT	CASSSDRGFYEKLFF
TRBJ1-1	TRBV19	.	.	TGTGCCAGTAGTACCCGGACAGCCAACTTCATGAACACTGAAGCTTTCTTT	CASSTRTANFMNTEAFF
TRBJ2-7	TRBV6-5	.	.	TGTGCCAGCAGTTGGACCCAAGGCCCCTACGAGCAGTACTTC	CASSWTQGPYEQYF
TRBJ1-5	TRBV2	.	.	TGTGCCAGCAGGCCCGGCAGGGGTCGAAATCAGCCCCAGCATTTT	CASRPGRGRNQPQHF
TRBJ2-3	TRBV11-3	.	.	TGTGCCAGCAGCTTAAGAGGAGACAGGCCGGGGGGAGATACGCAGTATTTT	CASSLRGDRPGGDTQYF
TRBJ2-7	TRBV7-2	.	.	TGTGCCAGCAGCTTCCAGGGCTACGAGCAGTACTTC	CASSFQGYEQYF
TRBJ2-3	TRBV7-3	.	.	TGTGCCAGCAGCAATCCCAGGGGGACTTCGACAGATACGCAGTATTTT	CASSNPRGTSTDTQYF
TRBJ2-7	TRBV9	TRBD1	.	TGTGCCAGCAGCGGGGGGACAGGCCCGGGTTGGGAGCAGTACTTC	CASSGGTGPGWEQYF
TRBJ2-1	TRBV7-3	.	.	TGTGCCAGCAGCTTAGTTAGGGCTCGCAATGAGCAGTTCTTC	CASSLVRARNEQFF
TRBJ1-2	TRBV15	.	.	TGTGCCACCAGCAGAGATTTTAACGGCTACACCTTC	CATSRDFNGYTF